Below, 14 T cell receptor beta chains from the same sample are listed, as sequenced in a study of neurological immune-mediated disorders. TCRdb re-called the 5' RACE reads with MiXCR, one entry per CDR3 protein. The sample carries roughly 70,000 distinct CDR3 sequences, roughly 5% recorded once. Sample: PBMCs. The receptors shown here come from a woman in her 30s with multiple sclerosis.

The chain combines TRBV9 with TRBJ2-7; TRBD1 matches at 9 bases. The junction had 7 bases not matched to a gene; V was cut back by 3 bases and J by 3 bases. CDR1 is SGDLS, CDR2 YYNGEE, per germline. The CDR3 has 15 amino acids. CDR3 DNA sequence: TGTGCCAGCAGCGGAATGACAGGGGGTCTCTACGAGCAGTACTTC. Translating it yields CASSGMTGGLYEQYF.

Details on this clonotype: It may be a read error: a sequence one base away is much more abundant. V is TRBV6-5 and J is TRBJ2-3; possible D gene TRBD2, 6 bases. The V and J ends lost 0 bases and 3 bases respectively, with 13 bases between them. The CDR3 sequence is 16 residues long. From germline, CDR1 is MNHEY and CDR2 SVGAGI. The chain's CDR3 is CASSYSRRGMTDTQYF. The CDR3 DNA reads TGTGCCAGCAGTTACTCGAGGAGGGGTATGACAGATACGCAGTATTTT.

The sample holds a few counts of this clonotype. V usage is TRBV4-1 and J usage is TRBJ2-2; D might be TRBD1 (5 bases). The CDR3 runs to 15 residues. Trimming shortened V by 1 base and J by 3 bases, and 9 bases separated the two germline ends. The V gene's germline CDR1 is MGHRA and CDR2 YSYEKL. The CDR3 sequence: CASSQVGRDTGELFF. The CDR3, as DNA: TGCGCCAGCAGCCAAGTTGGCAGGGACACCGGGGAGCTGTTTTTT.

The DNA for the CDR3 is TGCAGTGCTAGAGATCCAGCGGGGGTGGAGGAGACCCAGTACTTC. Protein product: CSARDPAGVEETQYF. V usage is TRBV20-1 and J usage is TRBJ2-5; TRBD2 agrees at 8 bases. The CDR3 length is 15 residues. CDR1 and CDR2 from the germline V gene are DFQATT and SNEGSKA (reference sequence). The V and J ends lost 0 bases and 5 bases, in that order; junction bases with no gene match: 8.

The V call is TRBV7-3, the J call TRBJ2-2; the match to TRBD2 covers 16 bases. The CDR3 loop spans 19 amino acids. Germline V gene lookup returns CDR1 SGHTA and CDR2 FQGTGA. V dropped 1 base and J dropped 4; count of bases not matched to a gene: 6. The CDR3 DNA follows: TGTGCCAGCAGCTTAATGGGACTAGCGGGGGGGCGTACCACCGGGGAGCTGTTTTTT. It is translated as CASSLMGLAGGRTTGELFF.

This clonotype was seen many times. The V and J genes are TRBV6-5 and TRBJ2-2, with TRBD2 identical over 15 bases. There are 17 residues in the CDR3. Germline assignment: CDR1 MNHEY and CDR2 SVGAGI. The ends lost 6 bases at V and 7 bases at J; junction bases unmatched: 9. CDR3 nucleotides: TGTGCCAGCAGCCCCGGACTAGCGGGGGGGCTCATCGGGGAGCTGTTTTTT. It yields the protein CASSPGLAGGLIGELFF.

There are a few counts of this clonotype. The CDR3 is CSASGKGGETQYF. CDR3 nucleotides: TGCAGTGCTAGCGGAAAGGGTGGGGAGACCCAGTACTTC. This rearrangement joins TRBV20-1 to TRBJ2-5; the D is unclear. This CDR3 region has 13 residues. V lost 3 bases to trimming and J lost 5 bases, with 13 bases between them. Germline-derived CDR1 and CDR2 are DFQATT and SNEGSKA (reference sequence).

This clonotype came up many times. The chain joins TRBV5-1 to TRBJ1-4, with a possible D match to TRBD1 (6 bases). With 4 bases removed from V and 3 bases from J, the gap between germline ends came to 16 bases. The CDR3 runs 16 residues. The germline CDR1 and CDR2 sequences are SGHRS and YFSETQ. CDR3 protein: CASSQDPQGSNEKLFF. CDR3 bases: TGCGCCAGCAGCCAAGACCCACAGGGATCTAATGAAAAACTGTTTTTT.

This clonotype has just a few counts. This chain joins TRBV20-1 and TRBJ1-2; perhaps TRBD1 as D (5 bases). Between the trimmed V and J ends, which lost 5 bases and 3 bases, there was a span of 13 bases. The CDR3 totals 13 residues. Germline V gene data show CDR1 as DFQATT and CDR2 as SNEGSKA (reference sequence). CDR3 sequence reads: CSARASGDYGYTF. CDR3 DNA: TGCAGTGCTCGGGCCTCGGGGGACTATGGCTACACCTTC.

This clonotype was found many times. This chain connects TRBV6-2 or TRBV6-3 to TRBJ1-5; D call uncertain. The CDR3 is 13 amino acids. CDR1 is MNHEY, CDR2 SVGEGT, per germline. Trimming shortened V by 6 bases and J by 0 bases, and 6 bases separated the two germline ends. CDR3 loop: CASRRNSNQPQHF. CDR3 DNA sequence: TGTGCCAGCAGAAGGAATAGCAATCAGCCCCAGCATTTT.

This clonotype has a count of ten or more. The chain has TRBV5-1 and TRBJ1-3; D remains ambiguous. Between the trimmed V and J ends, which lost 4 bases and 0 bases, there was a span of 8 bases. The CDR3 is 14 residues long. Germline loops: CDR1 SGHRS, CDR2 YFSETQ. The CDR3 here is CASSPDGSGNTIYF. CDR3 in DNA: TGCGCCAGCAGCCCGGACGGCTCTGGAAACACCATATATTTT.

This clonotype was counted ten times or more. This chain joins TRBV3-1 and TRBJ1-1; 11 positions match TRBD1. Per germline, CDR1 LGHDT and CDR2 YNNKEL (reference sequence). This CDR3 is built from 14 residues. The ends lost 1 base at V and 11 bases at J; junction bases unmatched: 6. This chain's CDR3 is CASSQGPGQGAAFF. Written as DNA, the CDR3 is TGTGCCAGCAGCCAAGGACCCGGACAGGGGGCTGCTTTCTTT.

This clonotype was seen at least ten times. The chain links TRBV2 to TRBJ1-2; D not resolved. The CDR3 loop spans 12 amino acids. Germline CDR1 SNHLY, CDR2 FYNNEI. V lost 2 bases and J 3 bases, leaving 4 bases between the germline ends. CDR3 loop: CASSEYYYGYTF. CDR3 DNA: TGTGCCAGCAGTGAATACTACTATGGCTACACCTTC.

This clonotype appeared a few times. V usage is TRBV20-1 and J usage is TRBJ1-5; unclear D gene. CDR1 is DFQATT, CDR2 SNEGSKA, per germline (reference sequence). Trimming stripped 2 bases from V and 0 bases from J, with 14 bases between. The CDR3 runs to 16 residues. CDR3 residues: CSARPDLGISNQPQHF. CDR3 DNA sequence: TGCAGTGCTAGACCCGATTTGGGCATTAGCAATCAGCCCCAGCATTTT.